The rows below give T cell receptor beta chains drawn from one sample of a study of cytomegalovirus exposure and HLA in healthy donors. The assay was immunoSEQ multiplex PCR, and TCRdb's table has in-frame clones only and misses some. The profile shows about 160,000 clones, around four fifths of them singletons. Input material: PBMCs. The receptor source for this set is a woman aged 50 to 65 in good health and CMV-seronegative. Both conserved end residues are part of each CDR3. A D gene is named only where the DNA matches it firmly. The size of a clone is reported for some rows only, either as once, few or many, or as a class for expanded clones.

v_gene	abundance	j_gene	d_gene	CDR3aa	CDR3nt
TRBV28	once	TRBJ2-7	TRBD2	CASAPASGSNEQYF	TGTGCCAGCGCCCCGGCTAGCGGGAGCAACGAGCAGTACTTC
TRBV19	NA	TRBJ1-5	TRBD1	CASATRRETGGPKNQPQHF	TGTGCCAGTGCTACCCGCCGTGAGACAGGGGGCCCAAAGAATCAGCCCCAGCATTTT
TRBV5-1	few	TRBJ2-3	TRBD2	CASSSAGPTDTQYF	TGCGCCAGCAGCTCAGCGGGACCAACAGATACGCAGTATTTT
TRBV5-1	NA	TRBJ2-5	TRBD2	CASSNPGGPGETQYF	TGCGCCAGCAGCAATCCGGGGGGGCCCGGAGAGACCCAGTACTTC
TRBV4-1	NA	TRBJ2-1	TRBD2	CASRQIAGSYNEQFF	TGCGCCAGTCGTCAAATAGCGGGGAGTTACAATGAGCAGTTCTTC
TRBV30	NA	TRBJ2-3	NA	CVWGGGWADTQYF	TGTGTCTGGGGTGGAGGTTGGGCAGATACGCAGTATTTT
TRBV7-2	NA	TRBJ2-7	TRBD2	CASSLGLAAYEQYF	TGTGCCAGCAGCCTGGGACTAGCTGCCTACGAGCAGTACTTC
TRBV6-1	NA	TRBJ1-1	TRBD1	CASSEPPTGGGEAFF	TGTGCCAGCAGTGAACCCCCAACAGGGGGTGGTGAAGCTTTCTTT
TRBV28	NA	TRBJ2-7	NA	CASSLRLESSYEQYF	TGTGCCAGCAGTTTACGGCTGGAGAGCTCCTACGAGCAGTACTTC
TRBV14	NA	TRBJ2-1	TRBD2	CASSPPGTSGSGEQFF	TGTGCCAGCAGCCCCCCCGGGACTAGCGGGAGTGGTGAGCAGTTCTTC
TRBV6-5	NA	TRBJ1-1	NA	CASSFKRNTEAFF	TGTGCCAGCAGTTTTAAGAGGAACACTGAAGCTTTCTTT
TRBV7-9	few	TRBJ2-7	NA	CASSGGRSYEQYF	TGTGCCAGCAGTGGCGGGCGAAGCTACGAGCAGTACTTC
TRBV28	NA	TRBJ1-5	NA	CASKVGYSNRPQHF	TGTGCCAGCAAGGTCGGGTATAGCAATCGGCCCCAGCATTTT
TRBV25-1	NA	TRBJ2-3	TRBD2	CASSVLGLAGETDTQYF	TGTGCCAGCAGTGTCCTGGGACTAGCGGGAGAGACAGATACGCAGTATTTT
TRBV28	NA	TRBJ1-3	NA	CASWRGRAAGNTIYF	TGTGCCAGCTGGAGGGGGAGGGCTGCTGGAAACACCATATATTTT
TRBV27	NA	TRBJ2-7	TRBD1	CASSSTGTGKTRQYF	TGTGCCAGCAGTTCGACCGGGACAGGGAAGACTCGGCAGTACTTC
TRBV25-1	few	TRBJ2-3	NA	CASGVLAAEGTDTQYF	TGTGCCAGCGGCGTACTAGCAGCAGAAGGCACAGATACGCAGTATTTT
TRBV19	NA	TRBJ2-1	NA	CASSRTDLMDNEQFF	TGTGCCAGTAGTAGAACAGACCTTATGGACAATGAGCAGTTCTTC
TRBV28	NA	TRBJ1-3	NA	CASSLNIGNTIYF	TGTGCCAGCAGTTTAAATATTGGAAACACCATATATTTT
TRBV29-1	NA	TRBJ1-5	NA	CSAGWGGNQPQHF	TGCAGCGCCGGGTGGGGGGGCAATCAGCCCCAGCATTTT
TRBV7-2	few	TRBJ1-2	NA	CASSFTGGNYGYTF	TGTGCCAGCAGCTTTACGGGCGGGAACTATGGCTACACCTTC
TRBV21-1	NA	TRBJ2-7	NA	CASTSRQGWVAGVWKCEQYF	TGTGCCAGCACCTCCCGCCAGGGTTGGGTAGCGGGAGTTTGGAAATGCGAGCAGTACTTC
TRBV2	NA	TRBJ2-2	TRBD2	CASNLPGLAGAGELFF	TGTGCCAGCAATCTACCGGGACTAGCGGGAGCAGGGGAGCTGTTTTTT
TRBV18	NA	TRBJ1-5	NA	CASSPKGVGNQPQHF	TGTGCCAGCTCCCCAAAGGGGGTTGGCAATCAGCCCCAGCATTTT
TRBV6-1	NA	TRBJ2-7	NA	CASRGGGSSYEQYF	TGTGCCAGCAGGGGAGGGGGGTCCTCCTACGAGCAGTACTTC
TRBV7-9	NA	TRBJ2-7	NA	CASSFSTGAIYEQYF	TGTGCCAGCAGCTTTAGTACGGGAGCTATCTACGAGCAGTACTTC
TRBV4-2	NA	TRBJ1-2	TRBD1	CASSQRTGGPPKTNYGYTF	TGTGCCAGCAGCCAACGAACAGGGGGTCCACCGAAGACTAACTATGGCTACACCTTC
TRBV7-9	NA	TRBJ1-4	NA	CASSTHLNEKLFF	TGTGCCAGCAGCACACACCTTAATGAAAAACTGTTTTTT
TRBV15	NA	TRBJ2-2	NA	CATSRGGGNTGELFF	TGTGCCACCAGCCGAGGGGGGGGGAACACCGGGGAGCTGTTTTTT
TRBV5-8	once	TRBJ1-1	TRBD1	CASRWDSSGHGNTEAFF	TGTGCCAGCAGATGGGACAGTTCGGGTCATGGGAACACTGAAGCTTTCTTT
TRBV5-1	NA	TRBJ1-1	TRBD1	CASSWTGGGTEAFF	TGCGCCAGCAGCTGGACAGGGGGCGGCACTGAAGCTTTCTTT
TRBV27	NA	TRBJ2-7	NA	CASRPHGGFSYEQYF	TGTGCCAGCAGACCCCATGGGGGGTTCTCCTACGAGCAGTACTTC
TRBV5-1	NA	TRBJ2-7	TRBD2	CASSLAELAGIYYEQYF	TGCGCCAGCAGCTTGGCCGAACTAGCGGGGATCTACTACGAGCAGTACTTC
TRBV27	NA	TRBJ1-2	TRBD1	CATLIITGGAGYGYTF	TGTGCCACCCTAATAATTACAGGGGGCGCCGGCTATGGCTACACCTTC
TRBV19	NA	TRBJ2-7	TRBD1	CASSISGQGAHEQYF	TGTGCCAGTAGTATTTCAGGACAGGGGGCCCACGAGCAGTACTTC
TRBV4-1	NA	TRBJ1-2	TRBD1	CASSQRDRTGGVYGYTF	TGCGCCAGCAGCCAACGCGACCGGACAGGGGGCGTCTATGGCTACACCTTC
TRBV28	NA	TRBJ1-2	NA	CASSLVLGEGGYTF	TGTGCCAGCAGTTTGGTTCTAGGGGAAGGAGGCTACACCTTC